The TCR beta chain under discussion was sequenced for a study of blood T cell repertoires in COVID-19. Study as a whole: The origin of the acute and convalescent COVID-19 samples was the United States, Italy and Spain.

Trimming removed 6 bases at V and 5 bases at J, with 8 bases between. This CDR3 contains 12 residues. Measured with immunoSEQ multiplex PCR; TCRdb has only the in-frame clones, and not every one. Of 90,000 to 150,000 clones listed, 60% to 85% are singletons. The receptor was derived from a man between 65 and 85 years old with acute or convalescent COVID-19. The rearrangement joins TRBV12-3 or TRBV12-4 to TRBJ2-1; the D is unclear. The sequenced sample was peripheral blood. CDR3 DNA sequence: TGTGCCAGCAGCTCCACAGACAATGAGCAGTTCTTC. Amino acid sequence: CASSSTDNEQFF.